The T cell receptor beta chain under discussion was sequenced for a study of cytomegalovirus exposure and HLA in healthy donors. Use of 60 Vbeta and 13 Jbeta primers characterized the PCR. The repertoire was sequenced with immunoSEQ multiplex PCR; TCRdb's copy has only in-frame clones and lacks some. The sample lists around 180,000 clones; roughly four fifths were seen once. The specimen sequenced was PBMCs. The TCR comes from a man between 18 and 29 years old in good health and CMV-seronegative.

CDR3 DNA sequence: TGTGCCAGCAGCTCGGGACAGGGGGCGATCTGGGAGCAGTACTTC. Its translation: CASSSGQGAIWEQYF. This chain links TRBV7-9 with TRBJ2-7, with 12 bases fitting TRBD1. The CDR3 consists of 15 residues. J gave up 7 bases and V 4 bases, and 8 bases lay outside the gene matches. The V gene's germline CDR1 is SEHNR and CDR2 FQNEAQ (reference sequence).